Below are 9 T cell receptor beta chains sequenced from a single sample in a study of T cell responses to AZD1222 COVID-19 vaccine. Profiling relied on immunoSEQ multiplex PCR, and the TCRdb table lists in-frame clones only, not all of them. This sample yields about 120,000 clones, of which roughly nine tenths are seen a single time; under 3.5% belongs to the top ten. The source was peripheral blood, collected on day 0 of AZD1222 vaccination. The receptors here all came from an adult in good health.

The gene calls are TRBV27 and TRBJ2-2, with D possibly matching TRBD1 (6 bases). V was pared by 3 bases and J by 1 base, with 12 bases between. Germline CDR1 MNHEY, CDR2 SMNVEV (reference sequence). The CDR3 runs to 16 residues. The CDR3 nucleotides read TGTGCCAGCAGTTTTGAGGAGACAGGGAACACCGGGGAGCTGTTTTTT. This encodes CASSFEETGNTGELFF.

The chain recombines TRBV19 with TRBJ2-2; D assignment may be TRBD1 or TRBD2 (5 bases each). Germline V gene lookup returns CDR1 LNHDA and CDR2 SQIVND (reference sequence). CDR3 length: 15 amino acids. V was trimmed by 5 bases and J by 4 bases, leaving 14 bases between them. Here the CDR3 reads CASSRTGTITGELFF. The CDR3 DNA reads TGTGCCAGTAGTCGGACCGGGACCATCACCGGGGAGCTGTTTTTT.

The chain carries TRBV9 and TRBJ2-7; 10 bases match TRBD1. V shed 4 bases, J shed 3 bases, and the junction held 13 bases outside the gene matches. This CDR3 has 17 residues. Germline CDR1 is SGDLS and CDR2 is YYNGEE. CDR3 protein: CASSPEGQGRGVYEQYF. The DNA for the CDR3 is TGTGCCAGCAGCCCAGAGGGACAGGGGCGAGGAGTCTACGAGCAGTACTTC.

The chain couples TRBV13 to TRBJ2-5; either TRBD1 or TRBD2 may fit D (5 bases each). The CDR3 sequence is 20 residues long. Trimming left V 2 bases short and J 2 bases short, with 27 bases between. Germline lookup yields CDR1 PRHDT and CDR2 FYEKMQ (reference sequence). The CDR3, as DNA: TGTGCCAGCAGCTTATATAGCCCCTTAGGTACGCGTGGGGGACAAGAGACCCAGTACTTC. Amino acids: CASSLYSPLGTRGGQETQYF.

The chain joins TRBV6-1 to TRBJ2-2, with D uncertain. Germline assignment: CDR1 MNHNS and CDR2 SASEGT. Trimming shortened V by 0 bases and J by 7 bases, and 9 bases separated the two germline ends. The CDR3 runs to 14 residues. This CDR3 reads CASSEAAWGGELFF. The CDR3 DNA sequence: TGTGCCAGCAGTGAAGCTGCTTGGGGCGGGGAGCTGTTTTTT.

This clone is a singleton in its sample. CDR3 nucleotides: TGTGCCAGCAGTTTACAGGGCGAAAAACTGTTTTTT. Protein sequence: CASSLQGEKLFF. V is TRBV28 and J is TRBJ1-4, with D possibly TRBD1 on 5 matching bases. The CDR3 is 12 amino acids. CDR1 is MDHEN, CDR2 SYDVKM, per germline. The ends were cut back, 2 bases at V and 8 bases at J, with 6 bases in the middle.

This chain connects TRBV5-5 to TRBJ2-5, with 14 bases matching TRBD2. The CDR3 has 16 residues. Unmatched junction bases numbered 6, after V lost 3 bases and J lost 5 bases. Germline V gene data show CDR1 as SGHKS and CDR2 as YYEKEE (reference sequence). Written as DNA, the CDR3 is TGTGCCAGCAGCTCAAGACTAGCGGGGGGGCGGGAGACCCAGTACTTC. This translates into CASSSRLAGGRETQYF.

Note on this clone: The sample has other DNA sequences that encode this CDR3 too. The chain is built from TRBV12-3 or TRBV12-4 and TRBJ1-2, with D possibly matching TRBD1 (6 bases). This CDR3 is 13 amino acids long. V was cut by 6 bases and J by 2 bases, with 10 bases left in between. The CDR3 loop is CASSLGGNYGYTF. The CDR3 DNA follows: TGTGCCAGCAGCCTAGGGGGGAACTATGGCTACACCTTC.

V is TRBV6-2 or TRBV6-3 and J is TRBJ2-5; D may be TRBD1 (5 bases). With 0 bases removed from V and 5 bases from J, the gap between germline ends came to 13 bases. The CDR3 is 15 amino acids. The germline V gene has CDR1 MNHEY and CDR2 SVGEGT. The CDR3 DNA follows: TGTGCCAGCAGTTACTCAGGGGATCGGTGGGAGACCCAGTACTTC. Translated, it gives CASSYSGDRWETQYF.